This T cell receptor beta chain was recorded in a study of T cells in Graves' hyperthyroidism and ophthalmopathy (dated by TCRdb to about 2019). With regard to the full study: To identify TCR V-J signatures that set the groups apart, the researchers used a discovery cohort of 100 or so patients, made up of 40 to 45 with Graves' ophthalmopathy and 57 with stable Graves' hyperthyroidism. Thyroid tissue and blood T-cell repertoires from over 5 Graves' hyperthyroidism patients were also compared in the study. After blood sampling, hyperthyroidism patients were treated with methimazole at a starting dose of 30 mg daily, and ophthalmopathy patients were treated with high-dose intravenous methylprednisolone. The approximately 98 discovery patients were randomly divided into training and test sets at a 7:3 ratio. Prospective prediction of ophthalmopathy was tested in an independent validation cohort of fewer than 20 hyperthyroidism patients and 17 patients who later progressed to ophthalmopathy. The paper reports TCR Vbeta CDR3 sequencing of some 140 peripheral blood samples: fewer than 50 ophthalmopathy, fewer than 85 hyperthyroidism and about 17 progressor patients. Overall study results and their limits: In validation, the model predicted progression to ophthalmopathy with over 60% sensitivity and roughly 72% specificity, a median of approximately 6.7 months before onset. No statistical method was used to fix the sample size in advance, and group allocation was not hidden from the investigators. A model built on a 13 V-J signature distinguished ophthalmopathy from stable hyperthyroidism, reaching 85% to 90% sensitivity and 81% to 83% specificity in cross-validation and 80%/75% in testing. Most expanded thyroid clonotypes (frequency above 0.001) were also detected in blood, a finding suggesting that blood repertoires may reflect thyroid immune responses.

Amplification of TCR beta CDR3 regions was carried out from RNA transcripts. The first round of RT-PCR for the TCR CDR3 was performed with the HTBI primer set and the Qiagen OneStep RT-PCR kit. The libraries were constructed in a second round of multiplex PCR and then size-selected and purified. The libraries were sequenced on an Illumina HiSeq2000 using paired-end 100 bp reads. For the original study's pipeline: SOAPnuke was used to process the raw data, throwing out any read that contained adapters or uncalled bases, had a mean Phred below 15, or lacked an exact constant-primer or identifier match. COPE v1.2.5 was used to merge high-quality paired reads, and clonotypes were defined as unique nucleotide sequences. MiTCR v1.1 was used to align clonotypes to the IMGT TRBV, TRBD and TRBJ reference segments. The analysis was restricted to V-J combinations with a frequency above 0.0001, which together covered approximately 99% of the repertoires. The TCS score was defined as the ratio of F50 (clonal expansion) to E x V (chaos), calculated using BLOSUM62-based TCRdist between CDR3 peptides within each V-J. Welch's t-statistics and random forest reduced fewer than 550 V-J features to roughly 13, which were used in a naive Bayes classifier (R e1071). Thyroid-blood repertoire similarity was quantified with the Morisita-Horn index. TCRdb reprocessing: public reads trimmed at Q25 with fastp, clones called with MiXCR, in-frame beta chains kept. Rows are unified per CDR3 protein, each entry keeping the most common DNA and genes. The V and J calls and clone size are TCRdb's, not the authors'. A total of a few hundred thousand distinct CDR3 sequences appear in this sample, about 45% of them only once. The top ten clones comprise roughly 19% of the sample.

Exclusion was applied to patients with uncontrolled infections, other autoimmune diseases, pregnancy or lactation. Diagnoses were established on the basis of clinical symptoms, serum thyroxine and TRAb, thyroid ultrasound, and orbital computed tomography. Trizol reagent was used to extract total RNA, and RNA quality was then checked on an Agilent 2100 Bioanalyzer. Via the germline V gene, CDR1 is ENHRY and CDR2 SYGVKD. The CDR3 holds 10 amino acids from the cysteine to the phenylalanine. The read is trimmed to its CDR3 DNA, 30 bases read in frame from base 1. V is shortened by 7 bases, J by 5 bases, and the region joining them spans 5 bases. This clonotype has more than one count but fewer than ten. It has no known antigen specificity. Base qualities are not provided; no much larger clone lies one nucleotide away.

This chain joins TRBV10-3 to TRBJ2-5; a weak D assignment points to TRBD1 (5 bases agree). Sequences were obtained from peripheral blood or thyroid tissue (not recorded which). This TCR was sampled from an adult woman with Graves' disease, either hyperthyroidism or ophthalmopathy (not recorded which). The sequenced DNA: TGTGCCATCAAGGGGGAGACCCAGTACTTC. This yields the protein CAIKGETQYF.